This entry describes one T cell receptor (beta chain). As yet, its antigen is unknown. These data originate in a study of cytotoxic CD8 clonotypes in ibrutinib-treated CLL. Regarding the study as a whole: Before falling back toward baseline at progression, clonality had risen at the time of ibrutinib response.

With 0 bases clipped from V and 1 base from J, the junction kept 6 bases outside the gene matches. Germline V gene data show CDR1 as SGHNT and CDR2 as YYREEE (reference sequence). The CDR3 spans 17 residues. Using immunoSEQ multiplex PCR, the repertoire was profiled, and TCRdb retains in-frame clones only, with some absent. The sample consists of 85,000 or so clones, around 75% of them appearing once. The chain has TRBV5-4 and TRBJ2-5; 10 bases align to TRBD2. The sample here was PBMCs, taken after 12 months of ibrutinib treatment. The receptor's source is a human donor with chronic lymphocytic leukemia. The CDR3, as DNA: TGTGCCAGCAGCTTGGTGGCCCTAGCGGGGGCCCAAGAGACCCAGTACTTC. Its protein product is CASSLVALAGAQETQYF.